This TCR beta chain is drawn from a study of T cell repertoires in cytomegalovirus infection. Study-level information: Indications of both CMV infection and matching HLA type were provided by public TCR beta signatures.

This clonotype was detected a few times. MiXCR, applied by TCRdb to the reads, yields one record per CDR3 protein. The sample has over 200,000 distinct CDR3 sequences; approximately 15% are singletons. Deletions cut 3 bases from V and 8 bases from J, with 10 bases between. Germline V lookup: CDR1 MDHEN, CDR2 SYDVKM. CDR3 size: 12 residues. The chain employs TRBV28 and TRBJ1-2; D unclear. Sequencing input: PBMCs. The TCR was taken from a human donor in good health (CMV status not recorded). Some clones in this sample may be carry-over from other donors' samples. DNA of the CDR3: TGTGCCAGCAGTTTCGGCGGTGGGGGCTACACCTTC. Amino acids: CASSFGGGGYTF.